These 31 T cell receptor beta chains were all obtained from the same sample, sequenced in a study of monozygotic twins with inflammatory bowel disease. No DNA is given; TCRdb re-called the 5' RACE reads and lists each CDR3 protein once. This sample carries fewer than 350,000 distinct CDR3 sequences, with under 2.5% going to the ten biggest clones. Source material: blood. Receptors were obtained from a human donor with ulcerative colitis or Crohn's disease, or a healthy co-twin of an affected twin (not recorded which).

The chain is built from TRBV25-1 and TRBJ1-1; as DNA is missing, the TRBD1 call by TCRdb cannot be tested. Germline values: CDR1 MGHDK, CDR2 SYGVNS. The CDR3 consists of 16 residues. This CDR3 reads CASSDPFSRADTEAFF.

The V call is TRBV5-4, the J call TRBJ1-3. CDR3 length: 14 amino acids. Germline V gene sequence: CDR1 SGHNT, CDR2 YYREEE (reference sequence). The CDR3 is CATGWAIAGNTIYF.

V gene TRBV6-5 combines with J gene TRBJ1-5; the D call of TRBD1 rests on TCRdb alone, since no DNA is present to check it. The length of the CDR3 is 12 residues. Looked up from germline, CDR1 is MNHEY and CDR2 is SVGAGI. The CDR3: CASSRGPGPQHF.

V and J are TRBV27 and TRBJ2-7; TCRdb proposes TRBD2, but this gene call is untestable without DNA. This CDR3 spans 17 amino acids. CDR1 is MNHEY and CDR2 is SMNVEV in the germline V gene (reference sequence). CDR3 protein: CASSFGLAGAFSYEQYF.

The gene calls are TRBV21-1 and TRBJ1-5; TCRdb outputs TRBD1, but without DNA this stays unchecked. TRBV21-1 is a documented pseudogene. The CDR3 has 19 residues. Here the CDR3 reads CASSPGGGTGGNSNQPQHF.

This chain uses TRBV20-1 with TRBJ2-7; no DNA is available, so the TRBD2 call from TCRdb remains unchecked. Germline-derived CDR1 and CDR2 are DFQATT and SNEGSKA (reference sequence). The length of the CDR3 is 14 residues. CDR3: CSARGTSGSYEQYF.

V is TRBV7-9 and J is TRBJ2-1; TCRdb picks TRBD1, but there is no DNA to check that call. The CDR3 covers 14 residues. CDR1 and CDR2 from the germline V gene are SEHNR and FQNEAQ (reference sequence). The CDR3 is CASSTTLSGREQFF.

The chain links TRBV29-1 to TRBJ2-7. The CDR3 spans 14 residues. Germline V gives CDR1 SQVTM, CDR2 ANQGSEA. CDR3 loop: CSVGHRVSSYEQYF.

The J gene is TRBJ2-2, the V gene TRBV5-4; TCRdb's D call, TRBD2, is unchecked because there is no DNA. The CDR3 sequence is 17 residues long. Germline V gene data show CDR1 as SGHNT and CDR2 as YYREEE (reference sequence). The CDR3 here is CASSLSPGGPVTGELFF.

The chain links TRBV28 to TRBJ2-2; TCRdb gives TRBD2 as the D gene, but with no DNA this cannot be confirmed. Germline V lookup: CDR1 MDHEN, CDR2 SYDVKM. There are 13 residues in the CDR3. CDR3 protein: CASSRGGAWELFF.

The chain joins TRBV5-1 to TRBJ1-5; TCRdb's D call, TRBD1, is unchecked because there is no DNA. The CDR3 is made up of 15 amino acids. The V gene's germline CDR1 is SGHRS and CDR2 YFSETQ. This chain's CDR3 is CASSSTGGLGQPQHF.

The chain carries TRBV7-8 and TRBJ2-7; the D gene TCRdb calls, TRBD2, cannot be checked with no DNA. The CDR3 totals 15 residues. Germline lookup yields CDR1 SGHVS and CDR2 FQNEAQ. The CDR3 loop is CASSLAPDSSYEQYF.

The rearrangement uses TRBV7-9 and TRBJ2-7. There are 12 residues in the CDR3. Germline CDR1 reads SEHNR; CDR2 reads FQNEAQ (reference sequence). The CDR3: CASSLGDGEQYF. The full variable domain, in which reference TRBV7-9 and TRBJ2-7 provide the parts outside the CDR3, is DTGVSQNPRHKITKRGQNVTFRCDPISEHNRLYWYRQTLGQGPEFLTYFQNEAQLEKSRLLSDRFSAERPKGSFSTLEIQRTEQGDSAMYLCASSLGDGEQYFGPGTRLTVT.

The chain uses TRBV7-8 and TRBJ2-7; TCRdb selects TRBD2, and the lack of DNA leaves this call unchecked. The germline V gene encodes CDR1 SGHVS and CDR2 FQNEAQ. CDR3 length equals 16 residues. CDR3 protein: CASSLGGLAGAYEQYF.

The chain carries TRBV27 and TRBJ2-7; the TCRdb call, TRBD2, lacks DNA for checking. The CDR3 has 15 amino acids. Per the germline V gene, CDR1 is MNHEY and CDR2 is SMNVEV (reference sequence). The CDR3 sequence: CASSPGLAVSYEQYF.

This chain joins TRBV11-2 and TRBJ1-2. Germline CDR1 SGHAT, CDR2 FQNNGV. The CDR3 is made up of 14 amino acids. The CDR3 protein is CASSLEPTTYGYTF.

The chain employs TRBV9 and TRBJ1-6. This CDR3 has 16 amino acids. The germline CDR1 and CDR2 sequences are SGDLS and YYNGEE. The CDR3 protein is CASSPTPNSYNSPLHF.

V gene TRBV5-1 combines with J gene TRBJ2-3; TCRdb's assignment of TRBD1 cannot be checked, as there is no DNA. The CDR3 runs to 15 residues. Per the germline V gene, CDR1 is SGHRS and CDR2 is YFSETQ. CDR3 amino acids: CASSPPGQATDTQYF.

The CDR3: CASSLVPTDLAETQYF. The J gene is TRBJ2-5, the V gene TRBV5-6. Germline-derived CDR1 and CDR2 are SGHDT and YYEEEE. This CDR3 comprises 16 residues.

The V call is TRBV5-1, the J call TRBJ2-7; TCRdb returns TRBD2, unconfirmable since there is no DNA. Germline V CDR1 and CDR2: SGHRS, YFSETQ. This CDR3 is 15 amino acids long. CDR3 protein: CASSLPGLAADEQYF. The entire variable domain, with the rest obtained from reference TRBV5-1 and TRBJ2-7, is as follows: KAGVTQTPRYLIKTRGQQVTLSCSPISGHRSVSWYQQTPGQGLQFLFEYFSETQRNKGNFPGRFSGRQFSNSRSEMNVSTLELGDSALYLCASSLPGLAADEQYFGPGTRLTVT.

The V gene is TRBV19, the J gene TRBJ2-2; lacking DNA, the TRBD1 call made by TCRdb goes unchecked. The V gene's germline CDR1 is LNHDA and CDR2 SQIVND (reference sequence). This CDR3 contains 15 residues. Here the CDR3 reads CASSIGTGVTGELFF.

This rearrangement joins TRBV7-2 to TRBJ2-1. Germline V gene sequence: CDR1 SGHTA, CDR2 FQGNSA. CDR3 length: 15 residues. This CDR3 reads CASSPQVGGNNEQFF.

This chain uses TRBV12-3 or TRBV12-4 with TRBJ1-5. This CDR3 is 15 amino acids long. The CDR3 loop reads CASSRTARADQPQHF.

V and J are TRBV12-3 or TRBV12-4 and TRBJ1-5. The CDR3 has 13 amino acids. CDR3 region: CASSLAENQPQHF.

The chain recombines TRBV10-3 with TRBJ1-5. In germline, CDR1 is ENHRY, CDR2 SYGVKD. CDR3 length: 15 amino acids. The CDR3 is CAISEDQYSNQPQHF.

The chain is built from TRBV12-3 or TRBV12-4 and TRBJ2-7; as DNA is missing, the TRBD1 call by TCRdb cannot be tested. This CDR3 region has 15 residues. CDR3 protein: CASSLRTGALYEQYF.

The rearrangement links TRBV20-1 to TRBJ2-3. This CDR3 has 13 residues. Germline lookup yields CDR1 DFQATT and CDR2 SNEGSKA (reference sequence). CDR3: CSARFLGTDTQYF.

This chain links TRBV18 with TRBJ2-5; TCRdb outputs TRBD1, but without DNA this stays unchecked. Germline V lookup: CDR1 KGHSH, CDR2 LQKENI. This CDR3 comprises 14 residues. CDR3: CASSRGIGQETQYF.

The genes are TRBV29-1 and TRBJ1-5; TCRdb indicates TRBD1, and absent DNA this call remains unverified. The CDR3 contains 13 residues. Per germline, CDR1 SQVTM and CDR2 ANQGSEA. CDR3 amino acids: CSVSGGSNQPQHF. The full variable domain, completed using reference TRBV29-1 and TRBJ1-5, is SAVISQKPSRDICQRGTSLTIQCQVDSQVTMMFWYRQQPGQSLTLIATANQGSEATYESGFVIDKFPISRPNLTFSTLTVSNMSPEDSSIYLCSVSGGSNQPQHFGDGTRLSIL.

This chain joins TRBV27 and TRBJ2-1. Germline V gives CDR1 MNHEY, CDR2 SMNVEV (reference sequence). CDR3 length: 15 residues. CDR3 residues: CASVVDRGSYNEQFF.

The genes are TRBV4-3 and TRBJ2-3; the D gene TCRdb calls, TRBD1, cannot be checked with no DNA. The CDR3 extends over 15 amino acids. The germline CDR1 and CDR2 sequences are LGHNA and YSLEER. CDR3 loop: CASSLWGRGTDTQYF.